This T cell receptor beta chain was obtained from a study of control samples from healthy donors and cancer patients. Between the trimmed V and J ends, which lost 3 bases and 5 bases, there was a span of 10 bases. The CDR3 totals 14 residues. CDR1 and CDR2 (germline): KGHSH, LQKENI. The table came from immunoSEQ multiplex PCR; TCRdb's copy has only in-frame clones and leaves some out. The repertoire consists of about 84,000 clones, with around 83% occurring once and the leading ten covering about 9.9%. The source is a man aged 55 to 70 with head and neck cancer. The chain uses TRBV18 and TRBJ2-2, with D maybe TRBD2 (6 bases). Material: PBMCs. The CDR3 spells CASSPPGRTGELFF. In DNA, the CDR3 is TGTGCCAGCTCACCTCCCGGGAGAACCGGGGAGCTGTTTTTT.